The rows below give T cell receptor beta chains drawn from one sample of a study of control samples from healthy donors and cancer patients. Sequencing was performed with immunoSEQ multiplex PCR; in TCRdb, only in-frame clones are kept and a portion is missing. The sample consists of 60,000 to 75,000 clones, 84% of them appearing once. The specimen was blood. The receptor source for this set is a man in his fifties in good health. CDR3s include the opening cysteine and the closing phenylalanine or tryptophan.

TRBJ2-2,15,TRBV6-2/TRBV6-3,CASSPPGGYTGELFF
TRBJ1-5,15,TRBV19,CASSTDGSPNQPQHF
TRBJ1-3,13,TRBV7-7,CASSLGSGNTIYF
TRBJ1-6,12,TRBV6-4,CASSVNNSPLHF
TRBJ2-7,11,TRBV13,CASSDRREQYF
TRBJ1-2,13,TRBV18,CASSPPAGDGYTF
TRBJ1-3,19,TRBV9,CASSAPRDREVGAGNTIYF
TRBJ2-7,14,TRBV5-6,CATKGSGSVYEQYF
TRBJ1-2,12,TRBV2,CASRGTDYGYTF
TRBJ2-3,20,TRBV2,CASSESRTSGSPVMRDTQYF
TRBJ2-7,16,TRBV10-3,CAIRGPGRGSNNEQYF
TRBJ2-3,14,TRBV24-1,CATSRPGGTDTQYF
TRBJ1-3,15,TRBV14,CASSQVATSGNTIYF
TRBJ1-2,10,TRBV30,CAVLGTGYTF
TRBJ2-5,17,TRBV30,CAWSLLGTSGSRETQYF
TRBJ2-1,15,TRBV7-3,CASSLTLAGANEQFF
TRBJ2-1,17,TRBV4-3,CASSQDLGEGPRSEQFF
TRBJ1-1,13,TRBV5-4,CASSSIQNTEAFF
TRBJ1-2,14,TRBV5-4,CASSLGAIDYGYTF
TRBJ2-7,16,TRBV5-4,CASSTAGNFGRDEQYF
TRBJ2-2,15,TRBV29-1,CSGRGTPKNTGELFF